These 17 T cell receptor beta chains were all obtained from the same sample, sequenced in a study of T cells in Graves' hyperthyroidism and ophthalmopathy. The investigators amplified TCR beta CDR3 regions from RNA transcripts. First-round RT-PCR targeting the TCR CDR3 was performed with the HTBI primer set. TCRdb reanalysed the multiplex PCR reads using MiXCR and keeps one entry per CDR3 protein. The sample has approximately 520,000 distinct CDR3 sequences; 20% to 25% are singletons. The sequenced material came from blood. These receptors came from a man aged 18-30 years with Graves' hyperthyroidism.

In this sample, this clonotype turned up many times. CDR3 bases: TGTGCCAGCAGACCGTCCCTATTGTCTGGCTACACCTTC. Encoded protein: CASRPSLLSGYTF. The chain links TRBV28 to TRBJ1-2; D is unresolved. Germline V CDR1 and CDR2: MDHEN, SYDVKM. The CDR3 has 13 residues. V lost 6 bases to trimming and J lost 7 bases, with 15 bases between them.

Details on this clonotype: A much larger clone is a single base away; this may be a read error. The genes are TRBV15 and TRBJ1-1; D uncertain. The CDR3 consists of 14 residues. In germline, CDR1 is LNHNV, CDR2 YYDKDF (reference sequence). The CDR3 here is CATSRRRVNTEACF. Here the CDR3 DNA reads TGTGCCACCAGCAGGAGGAGAGTGAACACTGAAGCTTGCTTT.

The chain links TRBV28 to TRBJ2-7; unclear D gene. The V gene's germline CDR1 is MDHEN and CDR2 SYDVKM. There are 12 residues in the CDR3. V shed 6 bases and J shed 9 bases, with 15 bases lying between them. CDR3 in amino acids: CASSFGRHRQYF. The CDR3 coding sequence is TGTGCCAGCAGCTTCGGACGGCACAGGCAGTACTTC.

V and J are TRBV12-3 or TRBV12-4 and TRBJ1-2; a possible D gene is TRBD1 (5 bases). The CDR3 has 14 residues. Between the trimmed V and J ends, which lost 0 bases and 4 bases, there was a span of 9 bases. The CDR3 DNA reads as TGTGCCAGCAGTTTAGCGTCAGGGTTCTATGGCTACACCTTC. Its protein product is CASSLASGFYGYTF.

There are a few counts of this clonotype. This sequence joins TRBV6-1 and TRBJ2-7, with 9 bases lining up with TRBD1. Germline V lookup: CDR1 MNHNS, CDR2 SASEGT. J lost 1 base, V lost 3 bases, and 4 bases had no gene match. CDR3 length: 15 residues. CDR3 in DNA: TGTGCCAGCAGTGAGGAAGGGACAGGGTCCTACGAGCAGTACTTC. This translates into CASSEEGTGSYEQYF.

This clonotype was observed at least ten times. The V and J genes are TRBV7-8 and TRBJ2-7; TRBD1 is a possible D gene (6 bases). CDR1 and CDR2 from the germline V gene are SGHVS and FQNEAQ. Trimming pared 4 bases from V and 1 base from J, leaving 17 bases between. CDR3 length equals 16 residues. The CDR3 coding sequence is TGTGCCAGCAGCTCTTACCCCAGGGGTACATCCTACGAGCAGTACTTC. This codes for CASSSYPRGTSYEQYF.

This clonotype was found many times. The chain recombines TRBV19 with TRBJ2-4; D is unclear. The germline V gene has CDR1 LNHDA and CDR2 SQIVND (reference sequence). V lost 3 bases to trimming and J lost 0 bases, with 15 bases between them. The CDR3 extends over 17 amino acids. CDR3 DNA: TGTGCCAGTAGTATCAACGGCCCTACAAAAGCCAAAAACATTCAGTACTTC. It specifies CASSINGPTKAKNIQYF.

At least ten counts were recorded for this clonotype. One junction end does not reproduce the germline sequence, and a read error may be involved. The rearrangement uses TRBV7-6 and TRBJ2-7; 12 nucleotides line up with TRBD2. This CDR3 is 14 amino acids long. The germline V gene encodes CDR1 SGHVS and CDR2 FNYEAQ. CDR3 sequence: CASSLAGGWSEQYF. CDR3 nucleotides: TGTGCCAGCAGCCTAGCGGGGGGGTGGAGCGAGCAGTACTTC.

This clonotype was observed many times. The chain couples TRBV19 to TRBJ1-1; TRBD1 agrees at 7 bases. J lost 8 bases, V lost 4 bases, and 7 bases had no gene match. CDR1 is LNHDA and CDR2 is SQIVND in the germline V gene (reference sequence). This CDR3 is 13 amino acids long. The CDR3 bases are TGTGCCAGTAGTACTTCAACAGGGGTAGAAGCTTTCTTT. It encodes CASSTSTGVEAFF.

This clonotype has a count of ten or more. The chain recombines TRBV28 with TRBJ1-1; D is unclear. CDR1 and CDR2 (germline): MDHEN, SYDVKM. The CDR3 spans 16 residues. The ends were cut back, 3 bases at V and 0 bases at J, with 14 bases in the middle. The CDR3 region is CASSFFRREMNTEAFF. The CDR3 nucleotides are TGTGCCAGCAGTTTCTTTAGAAGGGAGATGAACACTGAAGCTTTCTTT.

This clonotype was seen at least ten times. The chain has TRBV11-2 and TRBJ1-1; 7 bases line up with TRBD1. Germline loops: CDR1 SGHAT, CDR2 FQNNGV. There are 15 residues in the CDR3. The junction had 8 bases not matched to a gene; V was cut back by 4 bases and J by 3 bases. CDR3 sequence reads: CASSSPAGGDTEAFF. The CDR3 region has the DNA TGTGCCAGCAGCTCCCCCGCAGGGGGGGACACTGAAGCTTTCTTT.

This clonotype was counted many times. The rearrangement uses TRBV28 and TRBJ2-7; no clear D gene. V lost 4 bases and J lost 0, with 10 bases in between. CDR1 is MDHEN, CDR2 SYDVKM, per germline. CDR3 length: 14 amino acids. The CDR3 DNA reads TGTGCCAGCAGTTCCCTTCTTCCCTCCTACGAGCAGTACTTC. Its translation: CASSSLLPSYEQYF.

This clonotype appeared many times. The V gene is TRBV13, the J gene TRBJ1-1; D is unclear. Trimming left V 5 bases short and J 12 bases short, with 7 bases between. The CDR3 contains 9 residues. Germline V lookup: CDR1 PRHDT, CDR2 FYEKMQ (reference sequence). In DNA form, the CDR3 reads TGTGCCAGCAGCCCGATCCCTTTCTTT. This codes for CASSPIPFF. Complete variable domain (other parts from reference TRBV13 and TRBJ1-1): AAGVIQSPRHLIKEKRETATLKCYPIPRHDTVYWYQQGPGQDPQFLISFYEKMQSDKGSIPDRFSAQQFSDYHSELNMSSLELGDSALYFCASSPIPFFGQGTRLTVV.

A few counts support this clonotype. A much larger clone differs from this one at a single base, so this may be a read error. CDR3 protein: CASSSVGGGETKYF. The CDR3 DNA reads TGTGCCAGCAGCTCGGTTGGGGGGGGAGAGACCAAGTACTTC. The chain employs TRBV7-3 and TRBJ2-5; 7 nucleotides match TRBD2. The CDR3 has 14 amino acids. CDR1 and CDR2 (germline): SGHTA, FQGTGA.

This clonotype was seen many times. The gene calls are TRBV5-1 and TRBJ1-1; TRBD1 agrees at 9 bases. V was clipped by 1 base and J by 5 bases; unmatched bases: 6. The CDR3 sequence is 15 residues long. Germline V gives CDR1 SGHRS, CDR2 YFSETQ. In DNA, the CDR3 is TGCGCCAGCAGCTTGACAGGGGGCGGTTGGACTGAAGCTTTCTTT. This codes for CASSLTGGGWTEAFF.

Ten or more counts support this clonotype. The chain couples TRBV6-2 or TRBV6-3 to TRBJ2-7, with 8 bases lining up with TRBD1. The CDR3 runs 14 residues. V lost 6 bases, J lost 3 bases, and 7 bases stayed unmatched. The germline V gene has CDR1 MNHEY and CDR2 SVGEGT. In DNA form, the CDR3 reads TGTGCCAGCAGGAGCAGGGGGCAACTCTACGAGCAGTACTTC. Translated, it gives CASRSRGQLYEQYF.

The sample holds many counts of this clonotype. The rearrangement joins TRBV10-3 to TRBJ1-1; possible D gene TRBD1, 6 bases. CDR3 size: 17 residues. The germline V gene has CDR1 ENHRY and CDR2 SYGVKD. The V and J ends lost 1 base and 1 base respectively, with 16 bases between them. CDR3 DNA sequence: TGTGCCATCAGTGAGTTAACCGCGGGACAAAGGAACACTGAAGCTTTCTTT. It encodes CAISELTAGQRNTEAFF.